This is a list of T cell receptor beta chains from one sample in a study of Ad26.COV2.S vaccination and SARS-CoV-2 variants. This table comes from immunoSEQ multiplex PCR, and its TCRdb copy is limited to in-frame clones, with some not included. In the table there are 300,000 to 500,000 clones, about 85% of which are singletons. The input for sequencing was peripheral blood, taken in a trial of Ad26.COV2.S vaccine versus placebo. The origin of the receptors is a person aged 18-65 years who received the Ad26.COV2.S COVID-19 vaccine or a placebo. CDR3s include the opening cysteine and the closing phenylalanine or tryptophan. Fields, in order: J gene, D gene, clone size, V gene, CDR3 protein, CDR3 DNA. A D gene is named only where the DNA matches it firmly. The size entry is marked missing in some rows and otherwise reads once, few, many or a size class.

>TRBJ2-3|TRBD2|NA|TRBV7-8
CASSLGRGGLSTDTQYF
TGTGCCAGCAGCTTAGGCCGGGGGGGTCTTAGCACAGATACGCAGTATTTT
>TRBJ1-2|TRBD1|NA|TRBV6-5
CASSGTGDYGYTF
TGTGCCAGCAGCGGGACAGGGGACTATGGCTACACCTTC
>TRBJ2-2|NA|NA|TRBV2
CASSVDKSNTGELFF
TGTGCCAGCAGTGTTGACAAATCGAACACCGGGGAGCTGTTTTTT
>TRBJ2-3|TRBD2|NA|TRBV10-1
CASSDGGTDTQYF
TGCGCCAGCAGTGACGGGGGGACAGATACGCAGTATTTT
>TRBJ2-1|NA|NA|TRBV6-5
CASSNTIEDEQFF
TGTGCCAGCAGTAACACTATCGAGGATGAGCAGTTCTTC
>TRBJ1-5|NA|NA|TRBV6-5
CASTETGTNQPQHF
TGTGCCAGCACCGAGACCGGGACTAATCAGCCCCAGCATTTT
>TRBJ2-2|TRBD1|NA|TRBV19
CASSRQGQSGELFF
TGTGCCAGTAGCCGACAGGGACAGAGCGGGGAGCTGTTTTTT
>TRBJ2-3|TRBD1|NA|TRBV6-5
CASSDRGYTQYF
TGTGCCAGCAGCGACAGGGGATATACGCAGTATTTT
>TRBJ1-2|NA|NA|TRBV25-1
CASSVQESYGYTF
TGTGCCAGCAGTGTACAGGAGTCCTATGGCTACACCTTC
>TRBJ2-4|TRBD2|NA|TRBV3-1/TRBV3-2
CASSQDPSGGRGNIQYF
TGTGCCAGCAGCCAAGATCCCTCGGGCGGGCGGGGGAACATTCAGTACTTC
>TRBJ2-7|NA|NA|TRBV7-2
CASSLAPGAATYEQYF
TGTGCCAGCAGCTTAGCCCCGGGGGCTGCGACCTACGAGCAGTACTTC
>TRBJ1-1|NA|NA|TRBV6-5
CASRGVGLNTEAFF
TGTGCCAGCAGGGGGGTGGGGTTGAACACTGAAGCTTTCTTT
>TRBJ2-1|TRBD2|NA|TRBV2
CASRGSGGAYNEQFF
TGTGCCAGCAGGGGTAGCGGGGGGGCCTACAATGAGCAGTTCTTC
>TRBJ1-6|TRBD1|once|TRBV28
CASSSRDRGFNSPLHF
TGTGCCAGCAGTTCCCGGGACAGGGGCTTTAATTCACCCCTCCACTTT
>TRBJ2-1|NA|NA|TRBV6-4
CASSDEANNEQFF
TGTGCCAGCAGTGACGAGGCGAACAATGAGCAGTTCTTC
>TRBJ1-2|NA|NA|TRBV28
CASSKSGYTF
TGTGCCAGCAGTAAAAGTGGCTACACCTTC
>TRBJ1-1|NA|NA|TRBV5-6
CASSFVVPGEAFF
TGTGCCAGCAGCTTTGTAGTACCGGGTGAAGCTTTCTTT
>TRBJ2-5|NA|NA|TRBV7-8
CASSLAPLVETQYF
TGTGCCAGCAGCTTAGCACCGCTTGTAGAGACCCAGTACTTC
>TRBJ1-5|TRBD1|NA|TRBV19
CASSSQGNSQPQHF
TGTGCCAGTAGCTCACAGGGGAACAGTCAGCCCCAGCATTTT
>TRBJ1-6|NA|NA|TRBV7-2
CASSLIGGGGYNSPLHF
TGTGCCAGCAGCTTAATCGGCGGGGGCGGGTATAATTCACCCCTCCACTTT
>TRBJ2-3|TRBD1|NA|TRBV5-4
CASSLGGQNTDTQYF
TGTGCCAGCAGCTTAGGGGGACAGAACACAGATACGCAGTATTTT
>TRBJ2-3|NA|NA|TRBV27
CASSTTSGTQYF
TGTGCCAGCAGTACCACTAGTGGTACGCAGTATTTT